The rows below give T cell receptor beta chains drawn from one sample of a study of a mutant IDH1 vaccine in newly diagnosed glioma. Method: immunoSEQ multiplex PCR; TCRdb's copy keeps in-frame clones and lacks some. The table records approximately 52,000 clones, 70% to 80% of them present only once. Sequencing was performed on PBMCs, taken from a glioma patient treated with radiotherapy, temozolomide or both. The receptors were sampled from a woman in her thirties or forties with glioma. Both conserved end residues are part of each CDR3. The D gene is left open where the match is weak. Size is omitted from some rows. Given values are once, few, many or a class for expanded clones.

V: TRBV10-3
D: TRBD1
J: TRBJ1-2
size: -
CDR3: CATSQGEGHLNYGYTF
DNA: TGTGCCACCAGCCAGGGGGAGGGACACCTAAACTATGGCTACACCTTC

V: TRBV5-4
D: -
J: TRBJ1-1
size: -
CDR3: CASRQQNTEAFF
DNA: TGTGCCAGCAGACAGCAGAACACTGAAGCTTTCTTT

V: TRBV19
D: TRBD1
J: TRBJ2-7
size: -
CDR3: CASSPRGTGVAYEQYF
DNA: TGTGCCAGTAGCCCCCGCGGGACAGGGGTCGCTTACGAGCAGTACTTC

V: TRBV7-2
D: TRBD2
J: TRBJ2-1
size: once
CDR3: CASSVRLAGGRQFF
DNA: TGTGCCAGCAGCGTCCGCCTAGCGGGGGGGCGGCAGTTCTTC

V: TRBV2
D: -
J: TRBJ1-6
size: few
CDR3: CATAGSYNSPLHF
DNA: TGTGCCACCGCGGGCTCCTATAATTCACCCCTCCACTTT

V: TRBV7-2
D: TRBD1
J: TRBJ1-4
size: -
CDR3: CASSPGQGINEKLFF
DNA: TGTGCCAGCAGCCCGGGACAGGGTATTAATGAAAAACTGTTTTTT

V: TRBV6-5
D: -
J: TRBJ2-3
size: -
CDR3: CASKGLGGRGDTQYF
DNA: TGTGCCAGCAAAGGGTTGGGGGGGCGGGGAGATACGCAGTATTTT

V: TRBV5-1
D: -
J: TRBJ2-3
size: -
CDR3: CASSLITGMGDTQYF
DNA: TGCGCCAGCAGCTTGATCACGGGGATGGGAGATACGCAGTATTTT

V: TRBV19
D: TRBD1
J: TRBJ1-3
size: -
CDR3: CASGTTGGGNTIYF
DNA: TGTGCCAGTGGGACCACAGGGGGAGGAAACACCATATATTTT

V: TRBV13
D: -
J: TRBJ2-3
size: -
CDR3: CASSYTDTQYF
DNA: TGTGCCAGCAGCTATACAGATACGCAGTATTTT

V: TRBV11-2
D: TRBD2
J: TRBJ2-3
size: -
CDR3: CASRRTSGDTQYF
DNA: TGTGCCAGCAGGCGGACTAGCGGGGATACGCAGTATTTT

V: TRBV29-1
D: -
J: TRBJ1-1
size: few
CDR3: CSVRVNTEAFF
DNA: TGCAGCGTTCGAGTGAACACTGAAGCTTTCTTT

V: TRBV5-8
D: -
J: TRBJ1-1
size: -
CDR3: CASSGRDLGNTEAFF
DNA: TGTGCCAGCAGCGGAAGGGATTTGGGGAACACTGAAGCTTTCTTT

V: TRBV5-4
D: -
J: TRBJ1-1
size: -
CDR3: CASSLGDGNTEAFF
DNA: TGTGCCAGCAGCTTGGGGGACGGGAACACTGAAGCTTTCTTT

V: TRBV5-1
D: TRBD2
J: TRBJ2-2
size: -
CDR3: CASSGRTSGAIGTGELFF
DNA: TGCGCCAGCAGCGGAAGGACTAGCGGGGCTATAGGGACCGGGGAGCTGTTTTTT

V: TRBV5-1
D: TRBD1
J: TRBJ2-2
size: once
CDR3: CASSLQPGQGTGELFF
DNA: TGCGCCAGCAGCTTGCAACCGGGACAGGGCACCGGGGAGCTGTTTTTT

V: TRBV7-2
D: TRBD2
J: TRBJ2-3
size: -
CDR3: CASSPQPGLASDTQYF
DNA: TGTGCCAGCAGCCCCCAACCGGGACTAGCGTCAGATACGCAGTATTTT

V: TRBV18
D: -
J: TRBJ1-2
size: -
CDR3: CASSPEHTYYGYTF
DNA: TGTGCCAGCTCACCAGAACACACATACTATGGCTACACCTTC

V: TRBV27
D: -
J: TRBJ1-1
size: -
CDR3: CASSLYGRTEAFF
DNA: TGTGCCAGCAGTTTATACGGGCGGACTGAAGCTTTCTTT

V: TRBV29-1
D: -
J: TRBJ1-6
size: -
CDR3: CSGTREYNSPLHF
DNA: TGCAGCGGGACCAGGGAATATAATTCACCCCTCCACTTT

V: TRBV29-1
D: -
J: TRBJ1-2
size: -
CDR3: CSVEWDYGYTF
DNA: TGCAGCGTAGAGTGGGACTATGGCTACACCTTC

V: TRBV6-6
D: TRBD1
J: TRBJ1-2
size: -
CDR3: CASSSTGVGYTF
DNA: TGTGCCAGCAGTTCGACAGGGGTTGGCTACACCTTC

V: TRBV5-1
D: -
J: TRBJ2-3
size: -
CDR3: CASSLPRISTDTQYF
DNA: TGCGCCAGCAGCTTGCCAAGGATCAGCACAGATACGCAGTATTTT

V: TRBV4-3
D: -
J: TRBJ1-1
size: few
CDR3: CASSHQNLGAEAFF
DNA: TGCGCCAGCAGCCACCAAAATTTGGGGGCCGAAGCTTTCTTT

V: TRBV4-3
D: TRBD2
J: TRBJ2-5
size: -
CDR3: CASSHSLTGTSEETQYF
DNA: TGCGCCAGCAGCCATTCTCTGACCGGGACTAGTGAAGAGACCCAGTACTTC

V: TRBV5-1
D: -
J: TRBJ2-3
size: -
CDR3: CASSLTGLRSTDTQYF
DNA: TGCGCCAGCAGCTTGACAGGGTTGAGAAGCACAGATACGCAGTATTTT

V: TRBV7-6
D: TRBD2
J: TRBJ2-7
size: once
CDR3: CASSLVPSGGLYEQYF
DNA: TGTGCCAGCAGCTTAGTGCCTAGCGGGGGACTTTACGAGCAGTACTTC

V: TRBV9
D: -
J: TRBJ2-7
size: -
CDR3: CASSVETGSTYEQYF
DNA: TGTGCCAGCAGCGTAGAAACAGGCTCCACCTACGAGCAGTACTTC

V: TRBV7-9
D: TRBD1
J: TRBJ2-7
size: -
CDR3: CASRTDRAFHYEQYF
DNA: TGTGCCAGCAGGACCGACAGGGCCTTTCACTACGAGCAGTACTTC

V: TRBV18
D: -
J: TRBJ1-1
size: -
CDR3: CASSPLQENTEAFF
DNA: TGTGCCAGCTCACCACTACAGGAGAACACTGAAGCTTTCTTT

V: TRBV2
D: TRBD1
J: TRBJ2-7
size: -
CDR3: CASSPGTGPYEQYF
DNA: TGTGCCAGCAGTCCCGGGACAGGGCCCTACGAGCAGTACTTC

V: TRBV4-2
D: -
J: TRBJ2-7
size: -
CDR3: CASSQGQLSSYEQYF
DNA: TGTGCCAGCAGCCAAGGACAGTTAAGCTCCTACGAGCAGTACTTC

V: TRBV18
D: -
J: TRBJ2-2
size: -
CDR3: CASSQGGTGELFF
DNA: TGTGCCAGCTCACAAGGGGGCACCGGGGAGCTGTTTTTT

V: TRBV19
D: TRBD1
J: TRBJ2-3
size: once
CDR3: CASSSTGTGRRDTQYF
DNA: TGTGCCAGTAGTTCCACCGGGACAGGGCGCCGGGATACGCAGTATTTT

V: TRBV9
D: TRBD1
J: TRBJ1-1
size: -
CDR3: CASSVADRGPLMNTEAFF
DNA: TGTGCCAGCAGCGTAGCGGACAGGGGTCCTCTTATGAACACTGAAGCTTTCTTT

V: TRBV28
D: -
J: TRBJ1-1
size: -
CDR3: CASSLGGVVNTEAFF
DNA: TGTGCCAGCAGTTTAGGAGGGGTCGTGAACACTGAAGCTTTCTTT

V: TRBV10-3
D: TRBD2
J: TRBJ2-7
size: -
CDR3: CAIRSSGDEQYF
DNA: TGTGCCATCAGGTCCAGCGGGGACGAGCAGTACTTC